This T cell receptor beta chain was identified during a study of T cells after yellow fever vaccination. Across the whole study: SMART-Seq v4 Ultra Low Input prepared libraries from low-cell fractions. Findings and caveats of the study: Though it reached lower strength, the secondary response hit its peak faster, day 5 versus 15. Within FACS-sorted repertoires, abundant clonotypes contaminating from the bulk population could be present.

Conversion of TCR transcripts into cDNA relied on 5'RACE template switching, which added a universal primer site and UMIs. TCRdb fed the 5' RACE reads into MiXCR, producing one record per CDR3 protein. The sample holds around 350,000 distinct CDR3 sequences, approximately 6% seen once. This CDR3 contains 18 residues. V lost 5 bases and J lost 0, with 17 bases in between. CDR1 and CDR2 from the germline V gene are SGHAT and FQNNGV. This clonotype came up a few times. Its antigen is not known. The material sequenced was PBMCs, taken 5 days after the yellow fever booster vaccination. The source of this sequence is a man under 40 who received the YFV17D yellow fever vaccine. The chain couples TRBV11-2 to TRBJ2-6, with a tentative D call TRBD1 (6 bases). The CDR3 region has the DNA TGTGCCAGCAGCAAAAATCGGGACATCATCTCTGGGGCCAACGTCCTGACTTTC. This codes for CASSKNRDIISGANVLTF.